This passage covers 30 T cell receptor beta chains from one sample sequenced in a study of blood T cell repertoires in COVID-19. Clones were read by immunoSEQ multiplex PCR, and TCRdb kept only the in-frame ones, dropping some. The profile covers about 52,000 clones, with 81% appearing a single time and about 27% taken by the ten largest. Sequencing was carried out using peripheral blood. These receptors came from a woman at least 80 years old with COVID-19, enrolled during active disease.

The V call is TRBV6-5, the J call TRBJ1-1; TRBD1 might be the D (5 bases). Trimming removed 0 bases at V and 6 bases at J, with 14 bases between. The germline V gene encodes CDR1 MNHEY and CDR2 SVGAGI. CDR3 length: 15 amino acids. The CDR3 region is CASSYSTAGFAEAFF. DNA for the CDR3: TGTGCCAGCAGTTACTCGACGGCAGGGTTCGCTGAAGCTTTCTTT.

The chain links TRBV29-1 to TRBJ1-1; no clear D gene. The germline CDR1 and CDR2 sequences are SQVTM and ANQGSEA. V shed 6 bases and J shed 8 bases, with 19 bases lying between them. This CDR3 contains 13 residues. The CDR3 sequence: CSVYTPNKREAFF. The CDR3 DNA reads as TGCAGCGTCTATACCCCAAATAAACGCGAAGCTTTCTTT. Full variable domain (missing parts from reference TRBV29-1 and TRBJ1-1): SAVISQKPSRDICQRGTSLTIQCQVDSQVTMMFWYRQQPGQSLTLIATANQGSEATYESGFVIDKFPISRPNLTFSTLTVSNMSPEDSSIYLCSVYTPNKREAFFGQGTRLTVV.

The V gene is TRBV3-1 (or the pseudogene TRBV3-2), the J gene TRBJ1-3; a weak D match, TRBD1 (6 bases). Germline V lookup: CDR1 LGHDT, CDR2 YNNKEL (reference sequence). CDR3 size: 15 residues. The V gene lost 3 bases and the J gene lost 4 bases, with 13 bases spanning the gap. The CDR3 region has the DNA TGTGCCAGCAGCCAGGACGGGACAACGGGAAACACCATATATTTT. This sequence encodes CASSQDGTTGNTIYF.

This clone was detected a few times. The chain carries TRBV30 and TRBJ1-4; no definite D call. The germline V gene encodes CDR1 GTSNPN and CDR2 SVGIG (reference sequence). The CDR3 is 13 residues long. The V gene lost 0 bases and the J gene lost 6 bases, with 8 bases spanning the gap. The CDR3 loop is CAWSVQPYEKLFF. The DNA for the CDR3 is TGTGCCTGGAGTGTACAGCCGTATGAAAAACTGTTTTTT.

The chain couples TRBV6-6 to TRBJ2-7; 10 nucleotides align to TRBD2. CDR1 and CDR2 from the germline V gene are MNHNY and SVGAGI (reference sequence). V was clipped by 6 bases and J by 5 bases; unmatched bases: 13. This CDR3 contains 16 residues. As DNA, the CDR3 is TGTGCCAGCAGCCCTCCAGCGGGAGGGCGTTCGAACGAGCAGTACTTC. Protein product: CASSPPAGGRSNEQYF.

Written as DNA, the CDR3 is TGTGCCAGCAGCTTCGACAGGGCAAACAATGAGCAGTTCTTC. Translating gives CASSFDRANNEQFF. This chain links TRBV7-3 with TRBJ2-1; TRBD1 agrees at 7 bases. This CDR3 comprises 14 residues. CDR1 and CDR2 (germline): SGHTA, FQGTGA. With 3 bases clipped from V and 5 bases from J, the junction kept 4 bases outside the gene matches.

This rearrangement joins TRBV28 to TRBJ2-7, with TRBD1 identical over 7 bases. The CDR3 runs to 13 residues. CDR1 is MDHEN, CDR2 SYDVKM, per germline. Unmatched junction bases numbered 8, after V lost 6 bases and J lost 6 bases. In nucleotides, the CDR3 is TGTGCCAGCAGGTCAGACAGGGTTGGCGAGCAGTACTTC. Its translation: CASRSDRVGEQYF.

J is TRBJ1-2 and V is TRBV9; D is unresolved. The germline CDR1 and CDR2 sequences are SGDLS and YYNGEE. V was cut by 2 bases and J by 5 bases, with 7 bases left in between. CDR3 size: 12 residues. The CDR3 protein is CASSVGEYGYTF. The CDR3 nucleotides read TGTGCCAGCAGCGTCGGAGAGTATGGCTACACCTTC.

The chain has TRBV10-3 and TRBJ1-5; D unresolved. CDR1 is ENHRY, CDR2 SYGVKD, per germline. V lost 7 bases and J 3 bases, leaving 10 bases between the germline ends. This CDR3 spans 13 amino acids. CDR3 region: CAINQQSNQPQHF. Written as DNA, the CDR3 is TGTGCCATCAACCAACAGTCCAATCAGCCCCAGCATTTT.

This clone has more than one count but fewer than ten. The chain uses TRBV5-6 and TRBJ1-3; D unresolved. V was shortened by 2 bases and J by 7 bases, with 13 bases between the two germline ends. The CDR3 is made up of 14 amino acids. Germline V gene lookup returns CDR1 SGHDT and CDR2 YYEEEE. The CDR3 nucleotides read TGTGCCAGCAGCTTACTAGGGCCCGCCAACACCATATATTTT. It codes for CASSLLGPANTIYF.

This clone has just a few counts. The rearrangement links TRBV6-5 to TRBJ1-4, with D possibly TRBD1 on 5 matching bases. Germline V lookup: CDR1 MNHEY, CDR2 SVGAGI. The CDR3 totals 15 residues. Trimming pared 0 bases from V and 7 bases from J, leaving 12 bases between. The CDR3 here is CASSYSGLTSEKLFF. As DNA, the CDR3 is TGTGCCAGCAGTTACTCGGGACTGACTTCTGAAAAACTGTTTTTT.

The V call is TRBV7-3, the J call TRBJ2-2, with D unclear. Trimming stripped 2 bases from V and 1 base from J, with 5 bases between. CDR3 length: 14 residues. In germline, CDR1 is SGHTA, CDR2 FQGTGA. CDR3 residues: CASSLGLNTGELFF. In nucleotides, the CDR3 is TGTGCCAGCAGCTTAGGGCTGAACACCGGGGAGCTGTTTTTT.

V usage is TRBV9 and J usage is TRBJ2-5; D is perhaps TRBD1 (8 bases). The CDR3 extends over 14 amino acids. The germline CDR1 and CDR2 sequences are SGDLS and YYNGEE. V dropped 3 bases and J dropped 7 bases, with 16 bases sitting between them. CDR3 DNA: TGTGCCAGCAGCGCAGGACAGGGAGGGGGGACCCAGTACTTC. Protein: CASSAGQGGGTQYF. Based on the CDR3 plus reference TRBV9 and TRBJ2-5, the full variable domain is DSGVTQTPKHLITATGQRVTLRCSPRSGDLSVYWYQQSLDQGLQFLIQYYNGEERAKGNILERFSAQQFPDLHSELNLSSLELGDSALYFCASSAGQGGGTQYFGPGTRLLVL.

This clone was observed a few times. The chain is built from TRBV9 and TRBJ2-1; a possible D gene is TRBD2 (5 bases). Trimming removed 7 bases from V and 8 bases from J, with 13 bases in between. This CDR3 has 12 residues. Germline CDR1 is SGDLS and CDR2 is YYNGEE. Here the CDR3 reads CASGRRSDEQFF. Written as DNA, the CDR3 is TGTGCCAGCGGTAGGAGGAGTGATGAGCAGTTCTTC. Using reference TRBV9 and TRBJ2-1 for the parts outside the CDR3, the full variable domain is DSGVTQTPKHLITATGQRVTLRCSPRSGDLSVYWYQQSLDQGLQFLIQYYNGEERAKGNILERFSAQQFPDLHSELNLSSLELGDSALYFCASGRRSDEQFFGPGTRLTVL.

The rearrangement links TRBV9 to TRBJ2-2; 13 nucleotides line up with TRBD2. Germline V gene sequence: CDR1 SGDLS, CDR2 YYNGEE. This CDR3 contains 16 residues. V was pared by 6 bases and J by 5 bases, with 7 bases of the junction left unmatched. CDR3 DNA: TGTGCCAGCACCCGGACTAGCGGGAGCGGGACCGGGGAGCTGTTTTTT. Encoded protein: CASTRTSGSGTGELFF.

The CDR3 sequence is CAGRTSGSFYNEQFF. The CDR3, as DNA: TGTGCCGGAAGGACTAGCGGTAGTTTCTACAATGAGCAGTTCTTC. V and J are TRBV6-5 and TRBJ2-1; 10 nucleotides match TRBD2. With V trimmed by 11 bases and J by 3 bases, 10 bases remained unmatched. This CDR3 has 15 residues. Germline CDR1 and CDR2: MNHEY and SVGAGI.

The rearrangement uses TRBV5-5 and TRBJ2-7; 13 nucleotides match TRBD2. CDR1 is SGHKS, CDR2 YYEKEE, per germline (reference sequence). V gave up 3 bases and J gave up 6 bases; unmatched junction bases: 9. The length of the CDR3 is 16 residues. This CDR3 is CASSSSGLAGWGEQYF. CDR3 bases: TGTGCCAGCAGCTCCTCGGGACTAGCGGGATGGGGCGAGCAGTACTTC. Looking up the rest from reference TRBV5-5 and TRBJ2-7 gives the full variable domain: DAGVTQSPTHLIKTRGQQVTLRCSPISGHKSVSWYQQVLGQGPQFIFQYYEKEERGRGNFPDRFSARQFPNYSSELNVNALLLGDSALYLCASSSSGLAGWGEQYFGPGTRLTVT.

The V call is TRBV25-1, the J call TRBJ2-7, with D perhaps TRBD1 (5 bases). The CDR3 sequence is 14 residues long. Trimming left V 10 bases short and J 0 bases short, with 16 bases between. From germline, CDR1 is MGHDK and CDR2 SYGVNS. CDR3 amino acids: CATAPRELSYEQYF. The DNA for the CDR3 is TGTGCCACCGCCCCCAGGGAACTCTCCTACGAGCAGTACTTC.

The J gene is TRBJ2-7, the V gene TRBV6-5; D is perhaps TRBD2 (6 bases). Trimming stripped 5 bases from V and 0 bases from J, with 8 bases between. Germline CDR1 reads MNHEY; CDR2 reads SVGAGI. The CDR3 has 13 amino acids. CDR3 DNA: TGTGCCAGCAGTACTAGCAGCTCCTACGAGCAGTACTTC. Encoded protein: CASSTSSSYEQYF.

The rearrangement joins TRBV4-1 to TRBJ2-7, with a weak D call TRBD2 (6 bases). In germline, CDR1 is MGHRA, CDR2 YSYEKL. The CDR3 is made up of 14 amino acids. V was cut by 2 bases and J by 7 bases, with 15 bases left in between. In DNA form, the CDR3 reads TGCGCCAGCAGCCAAAGGCCAGTGGGGGGAGAGCAGTACTTC. This sequence encodes CASSQRPVGGEQYF.

Worth noting for this clone: The same CDR3 can be traced to other DNA sequences in this sample. This chain joins TRBV5-1 and TRBJ2-2, with TRBD2 matching over 10 bases. This CDR3 has 15 amino acids. The V gene's germline CDR1 is SGHRS and CDR2 YFSETQ. V trimming: 4 bases; J trimming: 4 bases; junction bases outside the gene matches: 4. CDR3 sequence reads: CASSLAGEGTGELFF. The CDR3 bases are TGCGCCAGCAGCCTAGCGGGAGAGGGCACCGGGGAGCTGTTTTTT.

DNA of the CDR3: TGTGCCAGTAGTCCATTATACCGGACAGAGTACAATGAGCAGTTCTTC. Encoded protein: CASSPLYRTEYNEQFF. The rearrangement joins TRBV19 to TRBJ2-1; a possible D gene is TRBD1 (6 bases). Trimming removed 5 bases from V and 4 bases from J, with 18 bases in between. CDR3 length equals 16 residues. Per the germline V gene, CDR1 is LNHDA and CDR2 is SQIVND (reference sequence).

The chain couples TRBV2 to TRBJ2-1, with D perhaps TRBD2 (6 bases). CDR3 size: 15 residues. Trimming left V 6 bases short and J 0 bases short, with 12 bases between. Germline CDR1 SNHLY, CDR2 FYNNEI. The CDR3: CASRDSGNSYNEQFF. The CDR3 DNA reads TGTGCCAGCAGGGATAGCGGAAACTCCTACAATGAGCAGTTCTTC. Looking up the rest from reference TRBV2 and TRBJ2-1 gives the full variable domain: EPEVTQTPSHQVTQMGQEVILRCVPISNHLYFYWYRQILGQKVEFLVSFYNNEISEKSEIFDDQFSVERPDGSNFTLKIRSTKLEDSAMYFCASRDSGNSYNEQFFGPGTRLTVL.

As for this clone: This may be a read error, as it is one base from a much larger clone. V is TRBV11-1 and J is TRBJ2-7; TRBD1 might be the D (6 bases). This CDR3 has 12 residues. Per germline, CDR1 SGHAT and CDR2 FQDESV (reference sequence). The ends were cut back, 5 bases at V and 4 bases at J, with 9 bases in the middle. The CDR3 region is CASSLQGYEQYF. The CDR3 bases are TGTGCCAGCAGCCTACAGGGATACGAGCAGTACTTC. Looking up the rest from reference TRBV11-1 and TRBJ2-7 gives the full variable domain: EAEVAQSPRYKITEKSQAVAFWCDPISGHATLYWYRQILGQGPELLVQFQDESVVDDSQLPKDRFSAERLKGVDSTLKIQPAELGDSAMYLCASSLQGYEQYFGPGTRLTVT.

The chain uses TRBV19 and TRBJ2-5; TRBD1 matches 8 bases. The germline gives CDR1 LNHDA, CDR2 SQIVND (reference sequence). This CDR3 is built from 16 residues. Trimming removed 4 bases from V and 4 bases from J; junction bases left unmatched: 11. CDR3 DNA sequence: TGTGCCAGTAGTAGGTCCGGGACAGGACTACGAGAGACCCAGTACTTC. Its translation is CASSRSGTGLRETQYF.

The V and J genes are TRBV7-9 and TRBJ2-7; TRBD2 aligns across 9 bases. Germline loops: CDR1 SEHNR, CDR2 FQNEAQ (reference sequence). The CDR3 totals 14 residues. With V trimmed by 3 bases and J by 4 bases, 4 bases remained unmatched. CDR3 sequence: CASSFSSGIYEQYF. In DNA, the CDR3 is TGTGCCAGCAGCTTTTCTAGCGGGATTTACGAGCAGTACTTC. Full variable domain (missing parts from reference TRBV7-9 and TRBJ2-7): DTGVSQNPRHKITKRGQNVTFRCDPISEHNRLYWYRQTLGQGPEFLTYFQNEAQLEKSRLLSDRFSAERPKGSFSTLEIQRTEQGDSAMYLCASSFSSGIYEQYFGPGTRLTVT.

This sequence joins TRBV5-1 and TRBJ2-1, with 11 bases matching TRBD2. With 4 bases clipped from V and 3 bases from J, the junction kept 3 bases outside the gene matches. The CDR3 spans 15 residues. Looked up from germline, CDR1 is SGHRS and CDR2 is YFSETQ. CDR3 residues: CASSELAGVYNEQFF. The CDR3 region has the DNA TGCGCCAGCAGCGAACTAGCGGGAGTCTACAATGAGCAGTTCTTC.

The V gene is TRBV27, the J gene TRBJ1-2; a weak D match, TRBD1 (6 bases). The CDR3 sequence is 14 residues long. The V and J ends lost 6 bases and 5 bases respectively, with 16 bases between them. Germline loops: CDR1 MNHEY, CDR2 SMNVEV (reference sequence). The chain's CDR3 is CASSSFGGGYGYTF. CDR3 nucleotide sequence: TGTGCCAGCAGCTCCTTTGGGGGCGGGTATGGCTACACCTTC.

This chain joins TRBV5-1 and TRBJ2-5, with a tentative D call TRBD2 (6 bases). Germline values: CDR1 SGHRS, CDR2 YFSETQ. The CDR3 is made up of 14 amino acids. The V and J ends lost 3 bases and 5 bases respectively, with 14 bases between them. The CDR3 DNA sequence: TGCGCCAGCAGCTCCGGATCGGGGGTGGAGACCCAGTACTTC. Protein product: CASSSGSGVETQYF.

Only one count was recorded for this clone. The chain links TRBV10-1 to TRBJ2-7; D uncertain. V was clipped by 4 bases and J by 1 base, with 14 bases between them. Germline CDR1 WNHNN, CDR2 SYGVQD (reference sequence). There are 15 residues in the CDR3. This chain's CDR3 is CASSAGPAKSYEQYF. DNA for the CDR3: TGCGCCAGCAGTGCTGGGCCAGCTAAATCCTACGAGCAGTACTTC.